This T cell receptor (beta chain) originates from a study of shared clonotypes between healthy human individuals. Regarding the study as a whole: A handful of donors showed sharing of about 5.5% of naive CD4 clonotypes. Generation of non-shared clonotypes was less probable than generation of clonotypes shared by all four donors. Estimated richness was generally greater in naive than memory subsets.

The method was immunoSEQ multiplex PCR; TCRdb's version includes in-frame clones alone and lacks a portion of them. The sample yields about 1,500,000 clones, roughly 96% seen once. This clone has a single count. The antigen remains unidentified. V was pared by 5 bases and J by 7 bases, with 4 bases of the junction left unmatched. The germline CDR1 and CDR2 sequences are ENHRY and SYGVKD. The CDR3 is 12 amino acids. The V gene is TRBV10-3, the J gene TRBJ2-5, with 7 bases aligning to TRBD1. This sequence originates from a man younger than 45 in good health. Sequencing was done on a sample of naive CD4+ T cells sorted from blood. The subset here: CD45RA+ positively selected. CDR3 region: CAISTGVGTQYF. The CDR3 bases are TGTGCCATCAGTACAGGGGTTGGGACCCAGTACTTC.